This T cell receptor (beta chain) was retrieved from a study of CD8+CD57+ T cells in acquired aplastic anemia. Study-level results: CD8+ Simpson's diversity in patients was not significantly different from that in controls.

Template material for TCR beta VDJ and CDR3 profiling consisted of genomic DNA. TCRdb analysed the reads with MiXCR anew, one entry per CDR3 protein. The sample has more than 250,000 distinct CDR3 sequences; 55% to 60% are singletons. The CDR3 is 14 amino acids. Germline lookup yields CDR1 DFQATT and CDR2 SNEGSKA (reference sequence). The ends were cut back, 6 bases at V and 0 bases at J, with 13 bases in the middle. This clonotype has only a few counts. Its specificity is unknown. The sequence derives from a human donor with severe aplastic anemia or a healthy control (not recorded which). The rearrangement links TRBV20-1 to TRBJ2-3, with D possibly TRBD1 on 5 matching bases. The source material was sorted CD4+, CD8+, or CD8+CD57+ T cells (not recorded which) from PBMCs. The DNA for the CDR3 is TGCAGTGCGGGGCGCGGTGCTAGCACAGATACGCAGTATTTT. It is translated as CSAGRGASTDTQYF.